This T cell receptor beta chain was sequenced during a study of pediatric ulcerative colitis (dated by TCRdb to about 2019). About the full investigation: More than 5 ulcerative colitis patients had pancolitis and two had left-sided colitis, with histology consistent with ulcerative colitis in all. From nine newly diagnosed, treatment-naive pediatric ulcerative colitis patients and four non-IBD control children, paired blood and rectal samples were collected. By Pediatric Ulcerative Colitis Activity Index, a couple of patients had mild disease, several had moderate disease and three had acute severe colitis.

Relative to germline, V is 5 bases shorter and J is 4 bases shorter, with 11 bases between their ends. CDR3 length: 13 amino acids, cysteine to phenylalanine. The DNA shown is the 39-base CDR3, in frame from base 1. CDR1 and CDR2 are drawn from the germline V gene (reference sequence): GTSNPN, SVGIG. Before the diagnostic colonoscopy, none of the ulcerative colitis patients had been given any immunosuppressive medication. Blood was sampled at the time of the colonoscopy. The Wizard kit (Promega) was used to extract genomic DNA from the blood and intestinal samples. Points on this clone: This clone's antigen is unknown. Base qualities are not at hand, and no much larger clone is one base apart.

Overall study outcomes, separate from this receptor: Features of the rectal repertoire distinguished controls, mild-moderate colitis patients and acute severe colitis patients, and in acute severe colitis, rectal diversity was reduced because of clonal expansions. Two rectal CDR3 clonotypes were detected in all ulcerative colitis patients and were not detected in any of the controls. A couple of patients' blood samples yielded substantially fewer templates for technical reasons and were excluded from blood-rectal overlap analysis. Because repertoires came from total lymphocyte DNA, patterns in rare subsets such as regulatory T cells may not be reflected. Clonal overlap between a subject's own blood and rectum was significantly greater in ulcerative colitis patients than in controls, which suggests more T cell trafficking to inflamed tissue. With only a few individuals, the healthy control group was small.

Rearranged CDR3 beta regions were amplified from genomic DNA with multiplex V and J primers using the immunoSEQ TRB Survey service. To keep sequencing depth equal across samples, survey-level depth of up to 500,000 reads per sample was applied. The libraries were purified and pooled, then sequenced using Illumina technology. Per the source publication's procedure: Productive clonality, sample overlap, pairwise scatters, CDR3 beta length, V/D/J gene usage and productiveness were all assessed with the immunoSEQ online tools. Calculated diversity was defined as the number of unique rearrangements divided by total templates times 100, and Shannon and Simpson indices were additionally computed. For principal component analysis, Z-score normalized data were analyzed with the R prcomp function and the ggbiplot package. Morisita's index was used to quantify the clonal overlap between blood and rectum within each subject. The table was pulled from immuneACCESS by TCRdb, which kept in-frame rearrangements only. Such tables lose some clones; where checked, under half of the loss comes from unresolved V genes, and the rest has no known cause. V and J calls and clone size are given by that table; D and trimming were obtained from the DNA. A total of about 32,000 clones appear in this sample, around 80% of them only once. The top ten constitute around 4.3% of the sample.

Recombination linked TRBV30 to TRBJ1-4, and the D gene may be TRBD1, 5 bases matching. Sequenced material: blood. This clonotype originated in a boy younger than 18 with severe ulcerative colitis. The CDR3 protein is CAWGRGLNEKLFF. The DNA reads TGTGCCTGGGGGAGGGGTCTTAATGAAAAACTGTTTTTT. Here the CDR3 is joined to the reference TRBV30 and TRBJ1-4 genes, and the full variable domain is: SQTIHQWPATLVQPVGSPLSLECTVEGTSNPNLYWYRQAAGRGLQLLFYSVGIGQISSEVPQNLSASRPQDRQFILSSKKLLLSDSGFYLCAWGRGLNEKLFFGSGTQLSVL.